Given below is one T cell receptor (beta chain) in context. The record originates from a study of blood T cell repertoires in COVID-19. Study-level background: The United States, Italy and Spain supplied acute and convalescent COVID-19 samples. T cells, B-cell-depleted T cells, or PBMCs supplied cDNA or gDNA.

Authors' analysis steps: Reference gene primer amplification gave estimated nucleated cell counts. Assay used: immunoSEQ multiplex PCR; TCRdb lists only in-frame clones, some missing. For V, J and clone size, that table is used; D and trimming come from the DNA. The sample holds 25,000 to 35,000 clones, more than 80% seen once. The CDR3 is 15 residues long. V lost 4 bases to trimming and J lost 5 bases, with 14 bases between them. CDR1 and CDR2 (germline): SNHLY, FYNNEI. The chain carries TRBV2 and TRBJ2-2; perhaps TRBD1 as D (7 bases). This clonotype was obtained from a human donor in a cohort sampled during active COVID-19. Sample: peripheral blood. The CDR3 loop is CASSVAGGLTGELFF. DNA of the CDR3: TGTGCCAGCAGTGTGGCAGGGGGGTTAACCGGGGAGCTGTTTTTT.